These 11 T cell receptor beta chains came from one sample sequenced in a study of T cell responses to AZD1222 COVID-19 vaccine. Some clones are missing from TCRdb's copy, which holds only in-frame ones; the method was immunoSEQ multiplex PCR. The sample lists about 140,000 clones, 85% to 95% occurring once. The specimen comprised peripheral blood, sampled after recovery from COVID-19. The receptors were sampled from an adult who had recovered from COVID-19.

The chain joins TRBV5-6 to TRBJ2-3; D ambiguous. V was pared by 1 base and J by 3 bases, with 6 bases between. In germline, CDR1 is SGHDT, CDR2 YYEEEE. This CDR3 is 13 amino acids long. The DNA of the CDR3 is TGTGCCAGCAGCTTGAGCAATACAGATACGCAGTATTTT. This sequence encodes CASSLSNTDTQYF. Full variable domain (rest looked up from reference TRBV5-6 and TRBJ2-3): DAGVTQSPTHLIKTRGQQVTLRCSPKSGHDTVSWYQQALGQGPQFIFQYYEEEERQRGNFPDRFSGHQFPNYSSELNVNALLLGDSALYLCASSLSNTDTQYFGPGTRLTVL.

The chain employs TRBV5-8 and TRBJ2-2; 7 bases map to TRBD1. V shed 1 base and J 1 base; nucleotides not matched to a gene: 1. The germline CDR1 and CDR2 sequences are SGHTS and YDEGEE. The CDR3 is made up of 15 amino acids. CDR3 amino acids: CASSLNRGNTGELFF. CDR3 nucleotide sequence: TGTGCCAGCAGCTTGAACAGGGGGAACACCGGGGAGCTGTTTTTT.

The chain is built from TRBV19 and TRBJ2-1; D perhaps matches TRBD2 (5 bases). The length of the CDR3 is 14 residues. From germline, CDR1 is LNHDA and CDR2 SQIVND (reference sequence). V shed 5 bases and J shed 2 bases, with 10 bases lying between them. The CDR3 nucleotides read TGTGCCAGTAGTTTCGGACTCCCCTACAATGAGCAGTTCTTC. This encodes CASSFGLPYNEQFF. Combining the CDR3 with reference TRBV19 and TRBJ2-1 gives the whole variable domain DGGITQSPKYLFRKEGQNVTLSCEQNLNHDAMYWYRQDPGQGLRLIYYSQIVNDFQKGDIAEGYSVSREKKESFPLTVTSAQKNPTAFYLCASSFGLPYNEQFFGPGTRLTVL.

The chain is built from TRBV5-4 and TRBJ1-3; no clear D gene. The ends were cut back, 0 bases at V and 1 base at J, with 11 bases in the middle. Germline assignment: CDR1 SGHNT and CDR2 YYREEE (reference sequence). The CDR3 is 16 amino acids. CDR3 nucleotides: TGTGCCAGCAGCTTGGCCGGCACCCTATCTGGAAACACCATATATTTT. This gives the protein CASSLAGTLSGNTIYF.

This sequence joins TRBV5-4 and TRBJ1-4; D call uncertain. Germline assignment: CDR1 SGHNT and CDR2 YYREEE (reference sequence). This CDR3 spans 15 amino acids. The V and J ends lost 1 base and 0 bases respectively, with 7 bases between them. The CDR3 DNA is TGTGCCAGCAGCTTGATGTCGACAACTAATGAAAAACTGTTTTTT. It encodes CASSLMSTTNEKLFF.

The V gene is TRBV21-1, the J gene TRBJ1-2. TRBV21-1 is a listed pseudogene. This CDR3 region has 12 residues. The CDR3 region is CASSNWSSGYTF. The CDR3 nucleotides are TGTGCCAGCAGCAACTGGAGCAGTGGCTACACCTTC.

This CDR3 reads CASSEWGLGQFF. The CDR3 DNA sequence: TGCGCCAGCAGTGAGTGGGGACTAGGGCAGTTCTTC. The rearrangement joins TRBV10-1 to TRBJ2-1, with 8 bases matching TRBD2. Germline V gene data show CDR1 as WNHNN and CDR2 as SYGVQD (reference sequence). This CDR3 region has 12 residues. Trimming removed 1 base from V and 12 bases from J; junction bases left unmatched: 2.

The rearrangement joins TRBV30 to TRBJ2-1, with 8 bases lining up with TRBD2. CDR3 length: 16 residues. Trimming removed 3 bases from V and 5 bases from J; junction bases left unmatched: 12. CDR1 is GTSNPN, CDR2 SVGIG, per germline (reference sequence). For the CDR3, the DNA is TGTGCCTGGAGCGATCATAGCGGGATGACGAACAATGAGCAGTTCTTC. Amino acid sequence: CAWSDHSGMTNNEQFF.

J is TRBJ2-5 and V is TRBV5-1; D unresolved. Per the germline V gene, CDR1 is SGHRS and CDR2 is YFSETQ. The CDR3 contains 14 residues. V gave up 7 bases and J gave up 4 bases, with 17 bases separating them. Written as DNA, the CDR3 is TGCGCCAGCCGATTATCCTATTCCGCAGAGACCCAGTACTTC. Protein sequence: CASRLSYSAETQYF.

The chain links TRBV9 to TRBJ2-3; the match to TRBD2 covers 10 bases. V lost 4 bases to trimming and J lost 1 base; unmatched junction nucleotides: 3. From germline, CDR1 is SGDLS and CDR2 YYNGEE. The CDR3 loop spans 15 amino acids. In DNA, the CDR3 is TGTGCCAGCAGCAGGCTAGCGGGGGGCACAGATACGCAGTATTTT. It yields the protein CASSRLAGGTDTQYF.

The chain links TRBV12-5 to TRBJ2-2, with 8 bases fitting TRBD2. The CDR3 is made up of 14 amino acids. Germline V gene data show CDR1 as LGHNT and CDR2 as FRNRAP. Trimming took 9 bases from V and 5 from J; bases not matched to a gene: 8. CDR3 region: CASSSGSRTGELFF. The CDR3 nucleotides are TGTGCTAGCTCAAGCGGGAGCCGTACCGGGGAGCTGTTTTTT.